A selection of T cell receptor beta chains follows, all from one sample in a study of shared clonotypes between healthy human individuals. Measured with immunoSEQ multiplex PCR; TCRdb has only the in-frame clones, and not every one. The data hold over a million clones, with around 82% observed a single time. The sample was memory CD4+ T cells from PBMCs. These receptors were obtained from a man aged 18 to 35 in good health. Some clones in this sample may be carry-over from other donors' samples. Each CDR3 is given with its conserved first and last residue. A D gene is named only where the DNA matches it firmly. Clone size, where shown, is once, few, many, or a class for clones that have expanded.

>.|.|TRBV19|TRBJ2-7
CASSPEGQYEQYF
TGTGCCAGTAGTCCCGAAGGACAGTACGAGCAGTACTTC
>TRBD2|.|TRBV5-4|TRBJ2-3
CASSQGTSGRAGDTQYF
TGTGCCAGCAGCCAAGGGACTAGCGGGAGGGCCGGGGATACGCAGTATTTT
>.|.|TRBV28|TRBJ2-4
CASNPRTQNIQYF
TGTGCCAGTAACCCTAGGACCCAAAACATTCAGTACTTC
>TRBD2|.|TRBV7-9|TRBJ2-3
CASSSTTSRADTQYF
TGTGCCAGCAGCTCGACGACTAGCAGAGCAGATACGCAGTATTTT
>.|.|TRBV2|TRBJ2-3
CASSLDREAQYF
TGTGCCAGCAGTCTCGACAGGGAGGCGCAGTATTTT
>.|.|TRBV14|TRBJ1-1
CASSPSMNTEAFF
TGTGCCAGCTCCCCAAGTATGAACACTGAAGCTTTCTTT
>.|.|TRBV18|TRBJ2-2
CASSPGDTGELFF
TGTGCCAGCTCACCGGGGGATACCGGGGAGCTGTTTTTT
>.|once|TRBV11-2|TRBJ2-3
CASSSSGVTDTQYF
TGTGCCAGCAGCTCCTCGGGAGTTACAGATACGCAGTATTTT
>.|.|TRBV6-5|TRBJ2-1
CASRSYRDNEQFF
TGTGCCAGCAGGTCCTACAGGGACAATGAGCAGTTCTTC
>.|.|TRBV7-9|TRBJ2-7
CASSHDRPQVYF
TGTGCCAGCAGCCACGACAGGCCCCAGGTGTACTTC
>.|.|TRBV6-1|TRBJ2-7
CASSALTDSSRSYF
TGTGCCAGCAGTGCCTTGACAGACAGCTCTCGATCGTACTTC
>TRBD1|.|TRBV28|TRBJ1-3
CASRLPGQGGNTIYF
TGTGCCAGCAGATTACCGGGACAGGGGGGAAACACCATATATTTT
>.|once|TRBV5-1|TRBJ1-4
CASSWAWGKGDEKLFF
TGCGCCAGCAGCTGGGCCTGGGGGAAAGGGGATGAAAAACTGTTTTTT